This TCR beta chain came from a study of metastatic and nonmetastatic thyroid tumors. The wider study: Where malignant and benign thyroid patients were concerned, repertoires were compared across blood and tumor or nodule tissue. Study-wide points: Significantly greater TCR beta diversity was reportedly found in malignant thyroid tumors than in benign nodules (in blood and tumor).

The V and J ends lost 10 bases and 4 bases, in that order; junction bases with no gene match: 7. Germline CDR1 MNHNS, CDR2 SASEGT. The CDR3 spans 14 residues. Until they underwent thyroid surgery, no patient had received any treatment. Authors' data handling: A distant-metastasis classifier for papillary thyroid cancer was built using CDR3 differences across clinicopathological groups. TCRdb reanalyzed the PCR reads with MiXCR. In this record, the V and J calls reflect TCRdb's handling and not the investigators' own analysis. The sample lists over 45,000 clones, approximately 20% occurring once. This clone was observed many times. Antigen unknown.

The clonotype was recovered from a male donor with papillary thyroid cancer or a benign thyroid nodule (not recorded which). Some clones in this sample may be carry-over from other donors' samples. The rearrangement uses TRBV6-1 and TRBJ2-3; 11 bases line up with TRBD2. Input material: blood. The CDR3 is CATRLAGSPDTQYF. In DNA form, the CDR3 reads TGTGCCACCCGACTAGCGGGGAGTCCAGATACGCAGTATTTT.